The 16 T cell receptor beta chains listed next were all sequenced from one sample in a study of blood T cell repertoires in COVID-19. TCRdb's copy holds only in-frame clones and misses some; the assay was immunoSEQ multiplex PCR. The sample has roughly 190,000 clones; 88% are singletons. Sequenced material: peripheral blood. All receptors come from a man in his forties with active or convalescent COVID-19.

In this sample, this clone turned up a few times. The chain employs TRBV15 and TRBJ1-6; D unclear. CDR1 is LNHNV and CDR2 is YYDKDF in the germline V gene (reference sequence). The CDR3 length is 15 residues. V lost 4 bases and J lost 10, with 17 bases in between. The CDR3 sequence is CATSNMMTSGSPLHF. The DNA of the CDR3 is TGTGCCACCAGCAACATGATGACCTCGGGGTCACCCCTCCACTTT.

V gene TRBV11-2 combines with J gene TRBJ2-5, with TRBD1 matching 10 bases. This CDR3 spans 14 amino acids. V was clipped by 5 bases and J by 5 bases; unmatched bases: 5. Germline loops: CDR1 SGHAT, CDR2 FQNNGV. Here the CDR3 DNA reads TGTGCCAGCAGCCCGACAGGGGGCTTTGAGACCCAGTACTTC. Translation: CASSPTGGFETQYF. Supplemented by reference TRBV11-2 and TRBJ2-5, the full variable domain reads EAGVAQSPRYKIIEKRQSVAFWCNPISGHATLYWYQQILGQGPKLLIQFQNNGVVDDSQLPKDRFSAERLKGVDSTLKIQPAKLEDSAVYLCASSPTGGFETQYFGPGTRLLVL.

The chain joins TRBV7-9 to TRBJ1-5, with D unresolved. Trimming left V 1 base short and J 6 bases short, with 16 bases between. Per the germline V gene, CDR1 is SEHNR and CDR2 is FQNEAQ (reference sequence). The CDR3 is made up of 16 amino acids. The CDR3 bases are TGTGCCAGCAGCTTAGGCGGCGGCAGTTGGCCTCAGCCCCAGCATTTT. Amino acid sequence: CASSLGGGSWPQPQHF. The full variable domain, its missing parts supplied by reference TRBV7-9 and TRBJ1-5, is DTGVSQNPRHKITKRGQNVTFRCDPISEHNRLYWYRQTLGQGPEFLTYFQNEAQLEKSRLLSDRFSAERPKGSFSTLEIQRTEQGDSAMYLCASSLGGGSWPQPQHFGDGTRLSIL.

The V call is TRBV6-5, the J call TRBJ1-1; D is possibly TRBD1 (5 bases). CDR3 length equals 13 residues. Trimming shortened V by 5 bases and J by 1 base, and 8 bases separated the two germline ends. CDR1 MNHEY and CDR2 SVGAGI come from the germline V gene. The CDR3: CASSSGANTEAFF. CDR3 DNA sequence: TGTGCCAGCAGTAGTGGGGCGAACACTGAAGCTTTCTTT.

The chain joins TRBV6-5 to TRBJ1-1; TRBD1 aligns across 8 bases. Germline trimming cut 7 bases from V and 7 bases from J; bases unmatched to any gene: 5. The germline CDR1 and CDR2 sequences are MNHEY and SVGAGI. The CDR3 sequence is 12 residues long. CDR3 sequence (DNA): TGTGCCAGCATAAGAGGACAGGGTGAAGCTTTCTTT. This gives the protein CASIRGQGEAFF.

V gene TRBV20-1 combines with J gene TRBJ1-2; the D is unclear. V lost 3 bases, J lost 2 bases, and 7 bases lay in between. Germline V gives CDR1 DFQATT, CDR2 SNEGSKA (reference sequence). The CDR3 runs 12 residues. CDR3 bases: TGCAGTGCTAGTGAAGCCAACTATGGCTACACCTTC. This gives the protein CSASEANYGYTF.

The chain couples TRBV5-1 to TRBJ2-1, with a tentative D call TRBD2 (6 bases). Per the germline V gene, CDR1 is SGHRS and CDR2 is YFSETQ. This CDR3 comprises 13 residues. Trimming stripped 0 bases from V and 9 bases from J, with 10 bases between. In nucleotides, the CDR3 is TGCGCCAGCAGCTTGGGCGGGGCCTCTGAGCAGTTCTTC. Its translation: CASSLGGASEQFF. Looking up the rest from reference TRBV5-1 and TRBJ2-1 gives the full variable domain: KAGVTQTPRYLIKTRGQQVTLSCSPISGHRSVSWYQQTPGQGLQFLFEYFSETQRNKGNFPGRFSGRQFSNSRSEMNVSTLELGDSALYLCASSLGGASEQFFGPGTRLTVL.

This chain connects TRBV11-2 to TRBJ2-4, with D perhaps TRBD2 (5 bases). CDR1 is SGHAT and CDR2 is FQNNGV in the germline V gene. This CDR3 has 15 residues. V lost 2 bases, J lost 2 bases, and 10 bases lay in between. CDR3 sequence: CASSLLPGTKNIQYF. Written as DNA, the CDR3 is TGTGCCAGCAGCTTACTCCCGGGGACCAAAAACATTCAGTACTTC.

The chain recombines TRBV2 with TRBJ2-7; 9 nucleotides agree with TRBD1. The V gene's germline CDR1 is SNHLY and CDR2 FYNNEI. This CDR3 contains 14 residues. After removal of 7 bases from V and 0 bases from J, the junction contained 4 bases not matched to a gene. This CDR3 reads CASKPGQGSYEQYF. The DNA for the CDR3 is TGTGCCAGCAAGCCGGGACAGGGCTCCTACGAGCAGTACTTC.

J is TRBJ2-7 and V is TRBV4-2; weak D call: TRBD2 (6 bases). CDR1 and CDR2 from the germline V gene are LGHNA and YNFKEQ. The CDR3 length is 15 residues. Trimming removed 0 bases from V and 3 bases from J, with 12 bases in between. CDR3 in amino acids: CASSQEGSSDYEQYF. The CDR3 DNA reads as TGTGCCAGCAGCCAAGAAGGGTCTAGCGACTACGAGCAGTACTTC.

This clone was counted between two and nine times. The chain carries TRBV28 and TRBJ2-1, with D perhaps TRBD1 (5 bases). Germline CDR1 reads MDHEN; CDR2 reads SYDVKM. This CDR3 comprises 16 residues. Trimming pared 3 bases from V and 3 bases from J, leaving 15 bases between. The CDR3 here is CASSFLTAMVYNEQFF. In DNA, the CDR3 is TGTGCCAGCAGTTTTTTGACAGCAATGGTCTACAATGAGCAGTTCTTC.

The J gene is TRBJ1-1, the V gene TRBV3-1 (or the pseudogene TRBV3-2); D not certain. CDR3 length equals 15 residues. In germline, CDR1 is LGHDT, CDR2 YNNKEL (reference sequence). V was clipped by 5 bases and J by 4 bases, with 17 bases between them. Here the CDR3 reads CASSVRPGAFTEAFF. CDR3 nucleotides: TGTGCCAGCAGCGTACGCCCCGGAGCCTTCACTGAAGCTTTCTTT.

V is TRBV5-1 and J is TRBJ2-2; D is uncertain. From germline, CDR1 is SGHRS and CDR2 YFSETQ. This CDR3 region has 14 residues. The V end was cut by 0 bases, the J end by 8 bases, with 11 bases between. CDR3 DNA: TGCGCCAGCAGCTTGGATCAGGCGCCAGGGGAGCTGTTTTTT. It codes for CASSLDQAPGELFF.

The chain uses TRBV14 and TRBJ1-2; D is unclear. The CDR3 contains 13 residues. Germline CDR1 reads SGHDN; CDR2 reads FVKESK. With 4 bases removed from V and 4 bases from J, the gap between germline ends came to 10 bases. DNA for the CDR3: TGTGCCAGCAGCCCAGCGGCTACCTATGGCTACACCTTC. Translating gives CASSPAATYGYTF.

The rearrangement links TRBV11-3 to TRBJ2-5, with D perhaps matching TRBD1 (6 bases). The CDR3 runs 17 residues. Trimming removed 3 bases at V and 3 bases at J, with 20 bases between. The V gene's germline CDR1 is SGHNT and CDR2 YENEEA. The CDR3 is CASSFVWGPRPEETQYF. The CDR3 DNA reads TGTGCCAGCAGCTTCGTTTGGGGGCCAAGGCCCGAAGAGACCCAGTACTTC.

The chain employs TRBV28 and TRBJ2-7, with 12 bases aligning to TRBD2. Germline-derived CDR1 and CDR2 are MDHEN and SYDVKM. The CDR3 runs 16 residues. Trimming cost V 2 bases and J 1 base; bases outside gene matches: 3. The CDR3 DNA reads as TGTGCCAGCAGTTTACGGGGACTAGCGGGTTCCTACGAGCAGTACTTC. As protein: CASSLRGLAGSYEQYF.